This paragraph covers one T cell receptor (beta chain) sequence. The target antigen is unknown. Trimming removed 4 bases at V and 7 bases at J, with 20 bases between. The CDR3 sequence is 15 residues long. Germline lookup yields CDR1 SGHRS and CDR2 YFSETQ. The sample originates from a study of shared clonotypes between healthy human individuals. In the study overall: There were three CD4 naive, three CD4 memory, two CD8 naive and one CD8 memory plates per donor.

Sequenced by immunoSEQ multiplex PCR; TCRdb stores in-frame clones only, minus some. The sample has approximately 1.1 million clones; 70% to 80% are singletons. Whole-study findings and limits: For naive CD4 cells, roughly 5.5% of clonotypes were shared across a handful of donors. The study sampled only blood, and tissue repertoires likely differ.

The TCR was taken from a man younger than 35 in good health. Some clones in this sample may be carry-over from other donors' samples. This chain uses TRBV5-1 with TRBJ1-2, with D unresolved. Sequencing was carried out using memory CD4+ T cells from PBMCs. This sample's subset: CD45RA-negative fraction. CDR3 region: CASSTDGPWVGGYTF. CDR3 bases: TGCGCCAGCAGCACGGACGGGCCTTGGGTCGGTGGCTACACCTTC.